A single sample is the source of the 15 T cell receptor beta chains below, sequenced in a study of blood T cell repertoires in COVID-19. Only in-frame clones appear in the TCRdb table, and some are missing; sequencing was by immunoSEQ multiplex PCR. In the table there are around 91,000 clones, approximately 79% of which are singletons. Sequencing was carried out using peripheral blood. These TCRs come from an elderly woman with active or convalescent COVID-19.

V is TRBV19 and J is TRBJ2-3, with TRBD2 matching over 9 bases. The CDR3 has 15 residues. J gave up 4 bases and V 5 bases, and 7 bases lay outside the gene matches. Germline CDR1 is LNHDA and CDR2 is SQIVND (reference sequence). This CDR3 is CASSVGGLAADTQYF. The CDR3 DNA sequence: TGTGCCAGTAGTGTCGGGGGACTAGCCGCAGATACGCAGTATTTT.

The CDR3 spells CASSLGLAGADTQYF. As DNA, the CDR3 is TGTGCCAGCAGCTTGGGACTAGCGGGAGCAGATACGCAGTATTTT. The chain has TRBV5-4 and TRBJ2-3; TRBD2 matches 12 bases. The junction had 0 bases not matched to a gene; V was cut back by 0 bases and J by 4 bases. The CDR3 has 15 residues. CDR1 is SGHNT, CDR2 YYREEE, per germline (reference sequence).

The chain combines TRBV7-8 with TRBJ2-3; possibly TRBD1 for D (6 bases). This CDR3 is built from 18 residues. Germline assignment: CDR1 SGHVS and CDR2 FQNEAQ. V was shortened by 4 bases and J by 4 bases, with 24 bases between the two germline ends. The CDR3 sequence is CASSWPRDTEVTPDTQYF. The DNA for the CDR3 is TGTGCCAGCAGCTGGCCGAGGGACACGGAGGTGACGCCAGATACGCAGTATTTT.

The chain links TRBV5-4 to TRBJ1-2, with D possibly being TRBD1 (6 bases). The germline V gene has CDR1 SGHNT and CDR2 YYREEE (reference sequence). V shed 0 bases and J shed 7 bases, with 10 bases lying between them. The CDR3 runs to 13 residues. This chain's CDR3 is CASSLDRDGGYTF. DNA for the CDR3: TGTGCCAGCAGCTTGGACAGGGATGGTGGCTACACCTTC.

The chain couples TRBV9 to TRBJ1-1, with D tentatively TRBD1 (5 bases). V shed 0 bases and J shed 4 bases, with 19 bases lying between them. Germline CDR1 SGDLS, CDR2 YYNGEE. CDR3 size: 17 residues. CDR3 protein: CASSVDPQTGVSTEAFF. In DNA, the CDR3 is TGTGCCAGCAGCGTAGACCCACAGACGGGGGTTAGCACTGAAGCTTTCTTT.

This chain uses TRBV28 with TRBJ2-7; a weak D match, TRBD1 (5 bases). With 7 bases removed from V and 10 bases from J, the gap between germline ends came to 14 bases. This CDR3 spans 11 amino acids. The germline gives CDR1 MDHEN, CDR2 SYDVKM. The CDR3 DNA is TGTGCCAGCAACACAGGATCCTATCAGTACTTC. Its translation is CASNTGSYQYF. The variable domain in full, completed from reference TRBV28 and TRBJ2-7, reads DVKVTQSSRYLVKRTGEKVFLECVQDMDHENMFWYRQDPGLGLRLIYFSYDVKMKEKGDIPEGYSVSREKKERFSLILESASTNQTSMYLCASNTGSYQYFGPGTRLTVT.

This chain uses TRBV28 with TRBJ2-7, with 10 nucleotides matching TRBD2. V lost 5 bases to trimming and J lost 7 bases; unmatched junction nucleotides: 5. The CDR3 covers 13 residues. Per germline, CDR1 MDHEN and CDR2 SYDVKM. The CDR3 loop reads CASSLAGVEEQYF. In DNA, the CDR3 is TGTGCCAGCAGTCTAGCGGGAGTGGAAGAGCAGTACTTC.

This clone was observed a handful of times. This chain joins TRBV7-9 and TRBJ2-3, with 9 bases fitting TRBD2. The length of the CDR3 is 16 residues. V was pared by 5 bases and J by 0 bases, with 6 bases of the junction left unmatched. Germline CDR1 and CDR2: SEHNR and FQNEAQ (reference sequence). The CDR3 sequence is CASSHTTSGSTDTQYF. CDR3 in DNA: TGTGCCAGCAGCCATACCACTAGCGGGAGCACAGATACGCAGTATTTT.

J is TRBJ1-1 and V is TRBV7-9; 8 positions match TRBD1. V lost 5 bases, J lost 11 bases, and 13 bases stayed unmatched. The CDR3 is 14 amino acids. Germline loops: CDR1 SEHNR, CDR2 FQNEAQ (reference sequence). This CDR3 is CASSGRAGGVRAFF. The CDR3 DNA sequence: TGTGCCAGCAGCGGGCGGGCAGGGGGCGTTAGGGCTTTCTTT. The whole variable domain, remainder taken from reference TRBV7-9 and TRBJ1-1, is DTGVSQNPRHKITKRGQNVTFRCDPISEHNRLYWYRQTLGQGPEFLTYFQNEAQLEKSRLLSDRFSAERPKGSFSTLEIQRTEQGDSAMYLCASSGRAGGVRAFFGQGTRLTVV.

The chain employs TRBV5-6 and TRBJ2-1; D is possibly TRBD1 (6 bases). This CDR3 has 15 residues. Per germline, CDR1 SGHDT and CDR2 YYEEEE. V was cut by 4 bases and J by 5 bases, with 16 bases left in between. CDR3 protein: CASSLEQGVNNEQFF. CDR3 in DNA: TGTGCCAGCAGCCTCGAACAGGGAGTAAACAATGAGCAGTTCTTC.

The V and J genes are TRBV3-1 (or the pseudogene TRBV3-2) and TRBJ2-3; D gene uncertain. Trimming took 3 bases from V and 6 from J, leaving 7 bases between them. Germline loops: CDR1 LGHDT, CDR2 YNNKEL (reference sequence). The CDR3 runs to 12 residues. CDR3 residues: CASSHPSDTQYF. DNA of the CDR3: TGTGCCAGCAGCCACCCGAGCGATACGCAGTATTTT.

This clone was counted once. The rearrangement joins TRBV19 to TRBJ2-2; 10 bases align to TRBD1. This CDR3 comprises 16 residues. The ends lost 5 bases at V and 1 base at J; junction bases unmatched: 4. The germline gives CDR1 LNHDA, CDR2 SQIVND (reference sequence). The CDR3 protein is CASSGGQGMNTGELFF. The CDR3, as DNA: TGTGCCAGTAGTGGGGGACAGGGGATGAACACCGGGGAGCTGTTTTTT.

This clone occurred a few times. Here the CDR3 DNA reads TGCAGCGTTGAAGGGGCTAGCGGGAGCTCCTACGAGCAGTACTTC. Translation gives CSVEGASGSSYEQYF. V is TRBV29-1 and J is TRBJ2-7, with 10 bases identical to TRBD2. CDR1 is SQVTM, CDR2 ANQGSEA, per germline. Trimming at V came to 1 base and at J to 0 bases, leaving 3 bases not matched to a gene. This CDR3 has 15 residues.

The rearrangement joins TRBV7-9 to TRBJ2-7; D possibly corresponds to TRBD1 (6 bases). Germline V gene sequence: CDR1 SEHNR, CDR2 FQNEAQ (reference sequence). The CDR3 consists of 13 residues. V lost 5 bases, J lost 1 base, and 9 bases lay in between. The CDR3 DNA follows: TGTGCCAGCAGCCCCGGGACATCCTACGAGCAGTACTTC. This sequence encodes CASSPGTSYEQYF.

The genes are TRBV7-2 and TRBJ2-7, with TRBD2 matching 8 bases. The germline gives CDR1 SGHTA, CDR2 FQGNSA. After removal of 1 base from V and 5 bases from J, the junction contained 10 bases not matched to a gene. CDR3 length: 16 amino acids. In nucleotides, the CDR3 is TGTGCCAGCAGCTTAGAAGGACCGGGGGGGAGGGACGAGCAGTACTTC. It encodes CASSLEGPGGRDEQYF.